The text below deals with one TCR beta chain. Its recognized antigen is unknown. Base quality data are lacking; no much larger clone is found one base away. The sample comes from a study of blood T cell repertoires in COVID-19 (TCRdb year 2020). About the study as a whole: The collaborator samples originated in the United States, Italy and Spain and spanned the acute and convalescent phases of COVID-19. The material from the prospective study consisted of cDNA or gDNA derived from T cells, B-cell-depleted T cells, or PBMCs. Deeply sampled blood TCRbeta repertoires from subjects exposed to, actively infected with, or recovered from COVID-19 were included in the dataset. A freely available public database, intended as a resource for researchers studying the immune response to SARS-CoV-2, is where the repertoires were released. Samples were obtained from the ongoing ImmuneRACE study (first 160 participants) and from some 1,200 subjects provided by 6 global collaborators. Nearly every sample came with metadata listing a de-identified subject ID, COVID-19 status, age in years and sex. Where available, HLA class I and class II types were taken from metadata supplied by the sample provider and were not determined by assay-based typing. Results the study describes overall, beyond this receptor: How much clinical and demographic metadata was included differed by source and by participant, and the metadata was provided uncurated.

Each collaborating institution followed its own protocols to collect whole blood in K2EDTA tubes. Collaborator samples were shipped for TCRbeta analysis as frozen whole blood, isolated PBMCs, or DNA extracted from either sample type. The immunoSEQ Assay, a bias-controlled multiplex PCR, was used to amplify TCRbeta CDR3 regions from genomic DNA. Under the source paper's analysis protocol: Nucleated cell counts per sample were estimated from amplification of reference gene primers within the assay. To quantify the absolute abundance of each unique TCRbeta CDR3 rearrangement, sequence reads were collapsed and filtered. For each sample, productive Simpson clonality was calculated by taking the square root of Simpson's diversity index across productive rearrangements. The clones in this table, taken by TCRdb from immuneACCESS, are in-frame only. Not every clone is retained; where verified, under half of the shortfall comes from an unresolved V gene, and the cause of the rest is unknown. V, J and clone size are those of that table, while D and trimming were read from the DNA. The sample table holds some 80,000 clones, of which 60% to 85% were seen once. About a sixth of the sample is taken by the ten largest.

For CDR1 and CDR2, the germline V gene lists LGHNA and YSLEER. Trimming accounts for 0 bases at V and 3 bases at J, while the number of junction bases matched to no gene is 9. From its cysteine to its phenylalanine, the CDR3 spans 17 amino acids. Only the CDR3 DNA is retained, 51 bases long and in frame from the first base. This TCR was sampled from a human donor in a cohort sampled during active COVID-19. The sample consisted of peripheral blood. Rearrangement joined TRBV4-3 to TRBJ1-2, with 8 bases in between that match TRBD1. The CDR3 amino acid sequence is: CASSQDRAGGRYYGYTF. The nucleotide sequence reads as follows: TGCGCCAGCAGCCAAGACCGGGCAGGGGGCAGGTACTATGGCTACACCTTC.